Each of the 20 T cell receptor beta chains below was sequenced from the same sample in a study of CD8 T cells in Susac syndrome. The authors reverse transcribed about 0.5 to 1 ug RNA with random hexamers. TCRdb used MiXCR to reprocess the immunoSEQ multiplex PCR reads, holding one entry per CDR3 protein. The table records approximately 180,000 distinct CDR3 sequences, roughly 94% of them present only once. Sequenced input: CD4+ T cells from PBMCs. Every receptor here comes from a human donor with Susac syndrome.

The chain carries TRBV12-3 or TRBV12-4 and TRBJ2-2, with 8 bases that match TRBD1. CDR3 length: 15 residues. V lost 4 bases and J lost 3; bases outside the gene matches: 4. CDR3 DNA sequence: TGTGCCAGCAGTTCGACAGGGGTGGACACCGGGGAGCTGTTTTTT. The encoded protein is CASSSTGVDTGELFF.

The chain combines TRBV12-3 or TRBV12-4 with TRBJ1-4, with a tentative D call TRBD1 (6 bases). This CDR3 is built from 14 residues. V lost 5 bases, J lost 4 bases, and 11 bases lay in between. In nucleotides, the CDR3 is TGTGCCAGCAGTCTCCGACAGGATAATGAAAAACTGTTTTTT. Protein product: CASSLRQDNEKLFF.

The chain recombines TRBV2 with TRBJ1-4; unclear D gene. V lost 1 base and J 3 bases, leaving 6 bases between the germline ends. CDR3 size: 14 residues. Germline values: CDR1 SNHLY, CDR2 FYNNEI. The CDR3 loop is CASSEVRANEKLFF. CDR3 bases: TGTGCCAGCAGTGAAGTCCGCGCTAATGAAAAACTGTTTTTT.

The chain joins TRBV7-9 to TRBJ2-5; D is unclear. In germline, CDR1 is SEHNR, CDR2 FQNEAQ (reference sequence). The V gene lost 1 base and the J gene lost 5 bases, with 14 bases spanning the gap. The CDR3 runs to 15 residues. The chain's CDR3 is CASSLESAIYETQYF. As DNA, the CDR3 is TGTGCCAGCAGCTTAGAATCAGCAATCTATGAGACCCAGTACTTC.

The rearrangement uses TRBV7-2 and TRBJ1-2; unclear D gene. This CDR3 region has 17 residues. V lost 0 bases and J 5 bases, leaving 19 bases between the germline ends. CDR1 and CDR2 from the germline V gene are SGHTA and FQGNSA. The CDR3 DNA is TGTGCCAGCAGCTTAGCCTCAGGAGAGACGTCATTATATGGCTACACCTTC. Translating it yields CASSLASGETSLYGYTF.

The table lists this clonotype with a few counts. V usage is TRBV12-3 or TRBV12-4 and J usage is TRBJ1-5; D ambiguous. This CDR3 contains 14 residues. Trimming removed 1 base from V and 0 bases from J, with 4 bases in between. The DNA of the CDR3 is TGTGCCAGCAGTTTAGGCGATAGCAATCAGCCCCAGCATTTT. It yields the protein CASSLGDSNQPQHF.

The chain joins TRBV20-1 to TRBJ2-2; D is uncertain. V lost 0 bases and J 6 bases, leaving 17 bases between the germline ends. This CDR3 has 16 amino acids. CDR1 is DFQATT, CDR2 SNEGSKA, per germline (reference sequence). In DNA form, the CDR3 reads TGCAGTGCTAGAGATAGACCTGACGGTCGTGCCGGGGAGCTGTTTTTT. This sequence encodes CSARDRPDGRAGELFF.

The chain recombines TRBV29-1 with TRBJ1-1, with 8 bases identical to TRBD1. This CDR3 region has 15 residues. From germline, CDR1 is SQVTM and CDR2 ANQGSEA. The J segment lost 5 bases and the V segment lost 4 bases, leaving 12 bases of the junction unmatched. CDR3 in amino acids: CSVADRGQGETEAFF. The CDR3 DNA reads as TGCAGCGTTGCAGATCGTGGACAGGGTGAAACTGAAGCTTTCTTT. Complete variable domain (other parts from reference TRBV29-1 and TRBJ1-1): SAVISQKPSRDICQRGTSLTIQCQVDSQVTMMFWYRQQPGQSLTLIATANQGSEATYESGFVIDKFPISRPNLTFSTLTVSNMSPEDSSIYLCSVADRGQGETEAFFGQGTRLTVV.

This chain uses TRBV20-1 with TRBJ2-7; D is undetermined. This CDR3 is 12 amino acids long. Germline CDR1 reads DFQATT; CDR2 reads SNEGSKA (reference sequence). V lost 2 bases to trimming and J lost 4 bases, with 9 bases between them. CDR3 sequence: CSARSSLYEQYF. CDR3 in DNA: TGCAGTGCTAGATCCAGCCTGTACGAGCAGTACTTC.

This clonotype occurred a few times. V is TRBV5-4 and J is TRBJ2-3; the D is unclear. The CDR3 spans 14 residues. Germline CDR1 and CDR2: SGHNT and YYREEE (reference sequence). With 1 base removed from V and 2 bases from J, the gap between germline ends came to 8 bases. CDR3 sequence reads: CASSLRGNTDTQYF. CDR3 sequence (DNA): TGTGCCAGCAGCTTGCGCGGAAACACAGATACGCAGTATTTT.

The chain couples TRBV20-1 to TRBJ1-1; the D is unclear. The germline V and J ends were trimmed by 1 base and 0 bases, with 12 bases remaining between them. The CDR3 has 15 amino acids. CDR1 and CDR2 from the germline V gene are DFQATT and SNEGSKA (reference sequence). The DNA for the CDR3 is TGCAGTGCTAGAGTCGCCGCGACAATGAACACTGAAGCTTTCTTT. Translating it yields CSARVAATMNTEAFF.

The V and J genes are TRBV11-2 and TRBJ2-5, with D possibly being TRBD2 (6 bases). The CDR3 length is 16 residues. Trimming left V 2 bases short and J 3 bases short, with 16 bases between. CDR1 is SGHAT and CDR2 is FQNNGV in the germline V gene. CDR3 residues: CASSLSVTRGEETQYF. CDR3 DNA sequence: TGTGCCAGCAGCTTATCCGTGACTAGAGGCGAAGAGACCCAGTACTTC.

J is TRBJ2-4 and V is TRBV28; tentative D call: TRBD1 (7 bases). Germline-derived CDR1 and CDR2 are MDHEN and SYDVKM. CDR3 length equals 15 residues. Trimming took 3 bases from V and 4 from J, leaving 13 bases between them. Written as DNA, the CDR3 is TGTGCCAGCAGTTTTGGCGGGACAGCAAAAAACATTCAGTACTTC. Translated: CASSFGGTAKNIQYF.

V and J are TRBV30 and TRBJ1-1; D may be TRBD1 (5 bases). The CDR3 runs 14 residues. The V gene lost 1 base and the J gene lost 4 bases, with 13 bases spanning the gap. Per the germline V gene, CDR1 is GTSNPN and CDR2 is SVGIG (reference sequence). The CDR3 region is CAWSGAGRGTEAFF. The CDR3 DNA sequence: TGTGCCTGGAGTGGGGCAGGGCGAGGCACTGAAGCTTTCTTT. Together with reference TRBV30 and TRBJ1-1, the CDR3 gives the full variable domain: SQTIHQWPATLVQPVGSPLSLECTVEGTSNPNLYWYRQAAGRGLQLLFYSVGIGQISSEVPQNLSASRPQDRQFILSSKKLLLSDSGFYLCAWSGAGRGTEAFFGQGTRLTVV.

The chain employs TRBV7-9 and TRBJ2-6, with D possibly matching TRBD2 (5 bases). Germline CDR1 is SEHNR and CDR2 is FQNEAQ (reference sequence). This CDR3 comprises 16 residues. Trimming took off 5 bases at V and 0 bases at J, with 11 bases between the two ends. CDR3 sequence: CASSRGGASGANVLTF. The DNA of the CDR3 is TGTGCCAGCAGCCGTGGAGGCGCCTCTGGGGCCAACGTCCTGACTTTC.

The J gene is TRBJ1-1, the V gene TRBV12-3 or TRBV12-4, with D uncertain. The V end lost 5 bases, the J end lost 5 bases, and 9 bases lay between the germline ends. The CDR3 sequence is 12 residues long. The chain's CDR3 is CASSVFETEAFF. The CDR3, as DNA: TGTGCCAGCAGTGTATTTGAAACTGAAGCTTTCTTT.

The chain employs TRBV20-1 and TRBJ1-1; no clear D gene. Between the trimmed V and J ends, which lost 2 bases and 2 bases, there was a span of 12 bases. In germline, CDR1 is DFQATT, CDR2 SNEGSKA (reference sequence). This CDR3 is 14 amino acids long. DNA of the CDR3: TGCAGTGCTAGACCCCCGGGGAGAAACACTGAAGCTTTCTTT. Translating it yields CSARPPGRNTEAFF.

There are a few counts of this clonotype. The V call is TRBV19, the J call TRBJ2-6; D remains ambiguous. The germline V and J ends were trimmed by 5 bases and 1 base, with 12 bases remaining between them. This CDR3 region has 16 residues. Germline values: CDR1 LNHDA, CDR2 SQIVND (reference sequence). In DNA, the CDR3 is TGTGCCAGTAGTTCAGGTAGATCTTCTGGGGCCAACGTCCTGACTTTC. Amino acids: CASSSGRSSGANVLTF.

The rearrangement links TRBV21-1 to TRBJ1-2; the table's D call of TRBD1 was not tested on the DNA. TRBV21-1 is flagged as a pseudogene. The CDR3 is 15 amino acids. CDR3 region: CASSNRDRGHYGYTF. The CDR3 DNA reads as TGTGCCAGCAGCAATCGGGACAGGGGGCACTATGGCTACACCTTC.

The chain is built from TRBV3-1 and TRBJ2-1; D is perhaps TRBD2 (6 bases). V gave up 1 base and J gave up 4 bases, with 11 bases separating them. From germline, CDR1 is LGHDT and CDR2 YNNKEL (reference sequence). CDR3 length: 15 amino acids. The CDR3 DNA sequence: TGTGCCAGCAGCCAAGTCCTCGGGACTTACAATGAGCAGTTCTTC. It encodes CASSQVLGTYNEQFF.